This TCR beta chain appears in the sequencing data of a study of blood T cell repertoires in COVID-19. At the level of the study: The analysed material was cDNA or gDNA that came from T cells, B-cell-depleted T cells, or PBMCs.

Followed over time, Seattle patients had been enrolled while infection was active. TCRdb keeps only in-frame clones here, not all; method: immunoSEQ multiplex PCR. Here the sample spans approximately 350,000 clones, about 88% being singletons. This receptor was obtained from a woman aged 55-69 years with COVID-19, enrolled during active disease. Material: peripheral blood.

The CDR3 DNA reads TGTGCCAGCAGCTTGGGGACACCGCGAGGCAATGAGCAGTTCTTC. As protein: CASSLGTPRGNEQFF. The V call is TRBV5-4, the J call TRBJ2-1, with TRBD1 as a possible D gene (5 bases). The length of the CDR3 is 15 residues. Germline V gene sequence: CDR1 SGHNT, CDR2 YYREEE (reference sequence). V lost 0 bases and J lost 6, with 13 bases in between.